Presented here are 31 T cell receptor beta chains from one specimen sequenced in a study of blood T cell repertoires in COVID-19. The data were produced by immunoSEQ multiplex PCR, yet TCRdb's version contains in-frame clones alone and is incomplete. The sample has approximately 360,000 clones, 80% to 90% seen once; the top ten hold 1.5% to 2%. The sequenced sample consisted of PBMCs or T cells enriched from blood (not recorded which). These receptors all stem from a middle-aged man in a cohort exposed to, infected with or recovered from COVID-19 (not recorded which).

This clone was seen more than once but under ten times. The rearrangement joins TRBV4-1 to TRBJ2-1, with 12 positions matching TRBD2. V lost 0 bases, J lost 2 bases, and 17 bases stayed unmatched. This CDR3 region has 22 residues. CDR1 and CDR2 from the germline V gene are MGHRA and YSYEKL. CDR3 sequence (DNA): TGCGCCAGCAGCCAAGATCAGATAGGGGGAATTACTAGCGGGAGGCCCTACAATGAGCAGTTCTTC. Encoded protein: CASSQDQIGGITSGRPYNEQFF.

The table lists this clone with a count of one. The chain couples TRBV10-1 to TRBJ2-1; D is possibly TRBD2 (6 bases). V dropped 2 bases and J dropped 2 bases, with 10 bases sitting between them. This CDR3 has 15 amino acids. CDR1 WNHNN and CDR2 SYGVQD come from the germline V gene (reference sequence). The CDR3 DNA is TGCGCCAGCAGTGAGCTGCGGGACCCCTACAATGAGCAGTTCTTC. Translation: CASSELRDPYNEQFF.

The chain recombines TRBV4-1 with TRBJ2-4; 7 bases fit TRBD1. Looked up from germline, CDR1 is MGHRA and CDR2 is YSYEKL. The CDR3 contains 17 residues. V lost 0 bases to trimming and J lost 2 bases; unmatched junction nucleotides: 7. The CDR3 here is CASSQEEGRGTKNIQYF. CDR3 nucleotide sequence: TGCGCCAGCAGCCAAGAAGAGGGCAGGGGGACCAAAAACATTCAGTACTTC.

The V gene is TRBV28, the J gene TRBJ1-4; 8 bases are shared with TRBD1. The V gene end was trimmed by 2 bases and the J gene end by 6 bases; junction bases not matched to a gene: 5. The CDR3 has 15 amino acids. In germline, CDR1 is MDHEN, CDR2 SYDVKM. CDR3 region: CASSLGGTGHEKLFF. The CDR3 nucleotides read TGTGCCAGCAGTTTAGGTGGGACAGGACATGAAAAACTGTTTTTT.

The gene calls are TRBV7-9 and TRBJ2-5; 7 bases match TRBD2. The CDR3 is 17 residues long. Trimming took 1 base from V and 2 from J; bases not matched to a gene: 10. Germline V gene lookup returns CDR1 SEHNR and CDR2 FQNEAQ (reference sequence). The CDR3 protein is CASSLDLGLQNQETQYF. The CDR3 coding sequence is TGTGCCAGCAGCTTAGACTTGGGACTACAAAATCAAGAGACCCAGTACTTC.

This chain uses TRBV9 with TRBJ2-5; 7 positions match TRBD2. The CDR3 runs 16 residues. Germline values: CDR1 SGDLS, CDR2 YYNGEE. The V gene end was trimmed by 0 bases and the J gene end by 1 base; junction bases not matched to a gene: 6. The CDR3 protein is CASSVGGGGSQETQYF. The CDR3 bases are TGTGCCAGCAGCGTAGGCGGGGGAGGCAGCCAAGAGACCCAGTACTTC.

This chain links TRBV7-9 with TRBJ2-1; the D is unclear. There are 14 residues in the CDR3. Trimming left V 3 bases short and J 1 base short, with 7 bases between. Germline CDR1 is SEHNR and CDR2 is FQNEAQ (reference sequence). The CDR3 region is CASSLAGSYNEQFF. The CDR3 DNA follows: TGTGCCAGCAGCTTGGCTGGTTCCTACAATGAGCAGTTCTTC.

This rearrangement joins TRBV9 to TRBJ2-3; 10 bases are a match to TRBD2. Per germline, CDR1 SGDLS and CDR2 YYNGEE. The CDR3 loop spans 16 amino acids. V gave up 2 bases and J gave up 4 bases; unmatched junction bases: 7. The CDR3 DNA reads TGTGCCAGCAGCGTGTCGCTAGCGGGAGCTCCAGATACGCAGTATTTT. Its protein product is CASSVSLAGAPDTQYF.

This clone was seen a single time. This chain uses TRBV12-5 with TRBJ1-6; the D gene is possibly TRBD1 (5 bases). The ends were cut back, 6 bases at V and 10 bases at J, with 13 bases in the middle. This CDR3 is 13 amino acids long. Germline-derived CDR1 and CDR2 are LGHNT and FRNRAP. The CDR3 nucleotides are TGTGCTAGTGGCGACTTGGGGCGATCACCCCTCCACTTT. Amino acid sequence: CASGDLGRSPLHF. The full variable domain, completed using reference TRBV12-5 and TRBJ1-6, is DARVTQTPRHKVTEMGQEVTMRCQPILGHNTVFWYRQTMMQGLELLAYFRNRAPLDDSGMPKDRFSAEMPDATLATLKIQPSEPRDSAVYFCASGDLGRSPLHFGNGTRLTVT.

CDR3 sequence: CASRGMGAAYEQYF. The CDR3 nucleotides are TGTGCCAGCAGGGGTATGGGAGCGGCCTACGAGCAGTACTTC. This rearrangement joins TRBV2 to TRBJ2-7; tentative D call: TRBD2 (5 bases). CDR3 length: 14 residues. Germline V gene lookup returns CDR1 SNHLY and CDR2 FYNNEI. The V and J ends lost 6 bases and 2 bases respectively, with 14 bases between them.

The chain links TRBV2 to TRBJ2-1; D uncertain. Looked up from germline, CDR1 is SNHLY and CDR2 is FYNNEI. Trimming cost V 8 bases and J 8 bases, with 13 bases left between them. The CDR3 is 12 residues long. CDR3 in DNA: TGTGCCAGCTTCGACACTTACGATGAGCAGTTCTTC. Its translation: CASFDTYDEQFF. The whole variable domain, filled in from reference TRBV2 and TRBJ2-1, reads EPEVTQTPSHQVTQMGQEVILRCVPISNHLYFYWYRQILGQKVEFLVSFYNNEISEKSEIFDDQFSVERPDGSNFTLKIRSTKLEDSAMYFCASFDTYDEQFFGPGTRLTVL.

The chain joins TRBV19 to TRBJ1-6, with D possibly matching TRBD1 (6 bases). CDR3 length equals 13 residues. Per the germline V gene, CDR1 is LNHDA and CDR2 is SQIVND (reference sequence). With 7 bases removed from V and 7 bases from J, the gap between germline ends came to 11 bases. CDR3 sequence: CASNVRGNSPLHF. The CDR3 nucleotides are TGTGCCAGTAATGTTAGGGGGAATTCACCCCTCCACTTT.

The chain uses TRBV18 and TRBJ2-7; weak D call: TRBD2 (5 bases). The length of the CDR3 is 14 residues. With 2 bases removed from V and 5 bases from J, the gap between germline ends came to 13 bases. Germline-derived CDR1 and CDR2 are KGHSH and LQKENI. The CDR3 loop is CASSPSSLAHEQYF. The CDR3 region has the DNA TGTGCCAGCTCACCATCTAGCTTAGCCCACGAGCAGTACTTC.

This clone has just one count. The rearrangement uses TRBV28 and TRBJ2-1; 7 bases align to TRBD2. Germline-derived CDR1 and CDR2 are MDHEN and SYDVKM. Trimming removed 4 bases from V and 15 bases from J; junction bases left unmatched: 6. CDR3 length: 11 amino acids. CDR3 nucleotides: TGTGCCAGCAGTTACGCTAGCGGCACGTTCTTC. It encodes CASSYASGTFF.

The genes are TRBV9 and TRBJ2-1, with TRBD2 identical over 8 bases. There are 15 residues in the CDR3. Losses at the gene ends were 3 bases for V and 3 bases for J; bases not matched to a gene: 5. Germline V gives CDR1 SGDLS, CDR2 YYNGEE. The CDR3 bases are TGTGCCAGCAGCGCCATAGCGGGAATCTACAATGAGCAGTTCTTC. It encodes CASSAIAGIYNEQFF.

J is TRBJ2-7 and V is TRBV2; 7 bases are a match to TRBD1. The CDR3 runs 15 residues. After removal of 6 bases from V and 7 bases from J, the junction contained 15 bases not matched to a gene. CDR1 is SNHLY and CDR2 is FYNNEI in the germline V gene. This CDR3 is CASRGRQGWSGEQYF. The DNA of the CDR3 is TGTGCCAGCAGGGGCCGACAGGGATGGTCAGGGGAGCAGTACTTC.

Of note for this clone: The junction shows a germline mismatch at one end, possibly a read error. The CDR3 nucleotides are TGCGCCAGCAGCGATCCGGGACAGCGAACAGAGGACTTC. Its translation is CASSDPGQRTEDF. The chain carries TRBV5-1 and TRBJ2-7, with TRBD1 identical over 7 bases. Germline loops: CDR1 SGHRS, CDR2 YFSETQ. The CDR3 runs to 13 residues.

The J gene is TRBJ2-7, the V gene TRBV5-6; D is uncertain. From germline, CDR1 is SGHDT and CDR2 YYEEEE. The V gene lost 1 base and the J gene lost 6 bases, with 8 bases spanning the gap. The CDR3 is 12 residues long. CDR3 sequence reads: CASSLYGSEQYF. In DNA, the CDR3 is TGTGCCAGCAGCTTGTATGGCAGCGAGCAGTACTTC. Drawing the rest from reference TRBV5-6 and TRBJ2-7, the complete variable domain is DAGVTQSPTHLIKTRGQQVTLRCSPKSGHDTVSWYQQALGQGPQFIFQYYEEEERQRGNFPDRFSGHQFPNYSSELNVNALLLGDSALYLCASSLYGSEQYFGPGTRLTVT.

J is TRBJ2-2 and V is TRBV4-2, with 15 bases that match TRBD2. CDR1 and CDR2 from the germline V gene are LGHNA and YNFKEQ. The CDR3 consists of 18 residues. V shed 4 bases and J 5 bases; nucleotides not matched to a gene: 8. CDR3 coding DNA: TGTGCCAGCAGCCGTCGGACTAGCGGGAGGGCCGGAACCGGGGAGCTGTTTTTT. It specifies CASSRRTSGRAGTGELFF.

The V gene is TRBV7-9, the J gene TRBJ1-5; D gene uncertain. Germline values: CDR1 SEHNR, CDR2 FQNEAQ (reference sequence). This CDR3 is 14 amino acids long. V lost 8 bases to trimming and J lost 3 bases, with 14 bases between them. The DNA of the CDR3 is TGTGCCAGCTCCAAAGACGGAGTCAATCAGCCCCAGCATTTT. It is translated as CASSKDGVNQPQHF.

The chain links TRBV6-5 to TRBJ1-1; D is undetermined. CDR3 length: 13 residues. The germline V gene has CDR1 MNHEY and CDR2 SVGAGI. Deletions cut 5 bases from V and 8 bases from J, with 15 bases between. The CDR3 DNA reads as TGTGCCAGCAGTCACCTGCTTGGCAGGGAAGCTTTCTTT. Encoded protein: CASSHLLGREAFF.

The rearrangement joins TRBV15 to TRBJ1-5; D not certain. The CDR3 contains 15 residues. The V and J ends lost 5 bases and 3 bases respectively, with 14 bases between them. Germline lookup yields CDR1 LNHNV and CDR2 YYDKDF (reference sequence). The CDR3 DNA reads TGTGCCACCAGCGCCCGGGGTACAGACAATCAGCCCCAGCATTTT. Translating it yields CATSARGTDNQPQHF.

The chain links TRBV9 to TRBJ2-2, with 9 positions matching TRBD2. Germline CDR1 reads SGDLS; CDR2 reads YYNGEE. This CDR3 has 15 amino acids. V dropped 2 bases and J dropped 7; count of bases not matched to a gene: 6. CDR3 loop: CASSVGSGSGGELFF. CDR3 nucleotides: TGTGCCAGCAGCGTCGGTAGCGGGAGTGGCGGGGAGCTGTTTTTT.

The chain combines TRBV7-3 with TRBJ2-1; 9 positions agree with TRBD2. The CDR3 covers 16 residues. The V gene end was trimmed by 1 base and the J gene end by 6 bases; junction bases not matched to a gene: 7. Germline V gene sequence: CDR1 SGHTA, CDR2 FQGTGA. The CDR3 DNA reads as TGTGCCAGCAGCTTAATTCCCGCGGGAGGGATCAATGAGCAGTTCTTC. Translating it yields CASSLIPAGGINEQFF.

The gene calls are TRBV7-9 and TRBJ1-5; no reliable D call. CDR3 length: 13 amino acids. V was pared by 7 bases and J by 4 bases, with 11 bases between. The germline V gene has CDR1 SEHNR and CDR2 FQNEAQ (reference sequence). CDR3 sequence reads: CASTQTGNQPQHF. The DNA of the CDR3 is TGTGCCAGCACCCAAACGGGTAATCAGCCCCAGCATTTT.

V gene TRBV18 combines with J gene TRBJ2-1; tentatively, D is TRBD2 (6 bases). The CDR3 covers 15 residues. CDR1 KGHSH and CDR2 LQKENI come from the germline V gene. Trimming removed 2 bases from V and 8 bases from J, with 16 bases in between. The CDR3 sequence is CASSPGGGIADEQFF. In DNA, the CDR3 is TGTGCCAGCTCACCAGGCGGCGGGATAGCGGATGAGCAGTTCTTC.

The rearrangement links TRBV20-1 to TRBJ1-4; tentative D call: TRBD1 (5 bases). V was shortened by 3 bases and J by 3 bases, with 8 bases between the two germline ends. The CDR3 loop spans 13 amino acids. Germline lookup yields CDR1 DFQATT and CDR2 SNEGSKA (reference sequence). The CDR3 DNA reads TGCAGTGCTAGTGGGGCCGCTAATGAAAAACTGTTTTTT. Protein sequence: CSASGAANEKLFF.

The rearrangement joins TRBV11-2 to TRBJ2-1; 12 positions agree with TRBD2. The CDR3 has 16 residues. Germline-derived CDR1 and CDR2 are SGHAT and FQNNGV. J lost 2 bases, V lost 5 bases, and 4 bases had no gene match. The CDR3: CASSPLAGGTYNEQFF. As DNA, the CDR3 is TGTGCCAGCAGCCCTCTAGCGGGAGGGACCTACAATGAGCAGTTCTTC.

V usage is TRBV5-1 and J usage is TRBJ2-7; D not certain. In germline, CDR1 is SGHRS, CDR2 YFSETQ. CDR3 length equals 14 residues. V was clipped by 5 bases and J by 0 bases, with 12 bases between them. The CDR3 sequence: CASSLGFSSYEQYF. In DNA, the CDR3 is TGCGCCAGCAGTCTCGGGTTTAGCTCCTACGAGCAGTACTTC.

The chain carries TRBV5-4 and TRBJ2-3; D is uncertain. Between the trimmed V and J ends, which lost 0 bases and 1 base, there was a span of 9 bases. Germline loops: CDR1 SGHNT, CDR2 YYREEE (reference sequence). The CDR3 covers 15 residues. CDR3 sequence (DNA): TGTGCCAGCAGCTTGGCCCGGCAGGGCACAGATACGCAGTATTTT. This codes for CASSLARQGTDTQYF.

This CDR3 is CASSREGGDEQYF. The DNA of the CDR3 is TGTGCCAGCAGCAGGGAGGGCGGGGACGAGCAGTACTTC. The chain joins TRBV3-1 (or the pseudogene TRBV3-2) to TRBJ2-7; 7 nucleotides agree with TRBD2. The V gene's germline CDR1 is LGHDT and CDR2 YNNKEL (reference sequence). This CDR3 contains 13 residues. V was clipped by 5 bases and J by 5 bases; unmatched bases: 6.